These 17 T cell receptor beta chains originate from one sample sequenced in a study of T cells in Graves' hyperthyroidism and ophthalmopathy. The investigators amplified TCR beta CDR3 regions from RNA transcripts. With the HTBI primer set, the TCR CDR3 went through a first round of RT-PCR. Via MiXCR, TCRdb re-called the multiplex PCR reads, giving one row per CDR3 protein. This sample carries around 340,000 distinct CDR3 sequences, 15% to 20% of them seen once, and the ten largest clones take about half. Sequencing was performed on blood. The receptors were gathered from a woman aged 50 to 60 with Graves' hyperthyroidism.

This clonotype was counted a few times. The CDR3 does not end in the conserved phenylalanine or tryptophan, so this is likely a read error. The chain couples TRBV11-2 to TRBJ1-5; D not resolved. Trimming cost V 5 bases and J 2 bases, with 10 bases left between them. The CDR3 is 14 amino acids. Germline-derived CDR1 and CDR2 are SGHAT and FQNNGV. For the CDR3, the DNA is TGTGCCAGCAGCGTTGATTTGGGCAATCAGCCCCAGCATCTT. Residues: CASSVDLGNQPQHL.

The table lists this clonotype with many counts. The chain has TRBV7-9 and TRBJ2-3; a weak D match, TRBD2 (5 bases). This CDR3 has 13 amino acids. Trimming stripped 4 bases from V and 6 bases from J, with 11 bases between. CDR1 and CDR2 from the germline V gene are SEHNR and FQNEAQ (reference sequence). CDR3 in amino acids: CASSSQLADTQYF. CDR3 nucleotides: TGTGCCAGCAGCTCCCAATTAGCGGATACGCAGTATTTT.

As for this clonotype: Being one base from a much bigger clone, this may be a read error. The chain employs TRBV6-1 and TRBJ1-5, with 7 bases aligning to TRBD1. Trimming removed 5 bases from V and 0 bases from J; junction bases left unmatched: 7. The CDR3 runs 16 residues. In germline, CDR1 is MNHNS, CDR2 SASEGT. CDR3 bases: TGTGCCAGCAGTCTCCAGACAGGGTTTAGCAATCAGCCCCAGCATTTT. The encoded protein is CASSLQTGFSNQPQHF.

The gene calls are TRBV6-2 or TRBV6-3 and TRBJ2-7; 7 nucleotides align to TRBD2. V shed 7 bases and J 3 bases; nucleotides not matched to a gene: 9. There are 14 residues in the CDR3. The germline gives CDR1 MNHEY, CDR2 SVGEGT. The CDR3 nucleotides are TGTGCCAGCATCTCTAGTGGGGGGGACTACGAGCAGTACTTC. Amino acids: CASISSGGDYEQYF.

This clonotype was counted many times. The chain has TRBV9 and TRBJ2-1, with 8 nucleotides matching TRBD2. In germline, CDR1 is SGDLS, CDR2 YYNGEE. The V gene end was trimmed by 0 bases and the J gene end by 3 bases; junction bases not matched to a gene: 2. This CDR3 is built from 15 residues. Here the CDR3 DNA reads TGTGCCAGCAGCGTAGCTCTAGCGGGCTACAATGAGCAGTTCTTC. Translation gives CASSVALAGYNEQFF.

This clonotype was counted ten times or more. The CDR3: CASSLLAGGLLGNEQFF. CDR3 DNA sequence: TGTGCCAGCAGTTTACTAGCGGGGGGACTATTGGGCAATGAGCAGTTCTTC. This chain uses TRBV12-3 or TRBV12-4 with TRBJ2-1; the match to TRBD2 covers 11 bases. The CDR3 runs 17 residues. V gave up 2 bases and J gave up 6 bases; unmatched junction bases: 9.

This clonotype has at least ten counts. This chain joins TRBV12-3 or TRBV12-4 and TRBJ2-1, with 13 bases identical to TRBD2. The ends lost 6 bases at V and 9 bases at J; junction bases unmatched: 8. The CDR3 runs to 15 residues. CDR3 sequence reads: CASSQEGLAGSEQFF. DNA of the CDR3: TGTGCCAGCAGCCAGGAGGGACTAGCGGGAAGTGAGCAGTTCTTC.

In its sample, this clonotype was seen many times. V is TRBV3-1 and J is TRBJ1-1; no reliable D call. V lost 2 bases to trimming and J lost 11 bases, with 18 bases between them. Germline lookup yields CDR1 LGHDT and CDR2 YNNKEL (reference sequence). CDR3 length equals 14 residues. This chain's CDR3 is CASSQIRSSQVAFF. CDR3 nucleotide sequence: TGTGCCAGCAGCCAAATACGATCGTCTCAGGTCGCTTTCTTT.

The genes are TRBV20-1 and TRBJ2-3; the D is unclear. Per the germline V gene, CDR1 is DFQATT and CDR2 is SNEGSKA (reference sequence). The CDR3 totals 13 residues. V dropped 0 bases and J dropped 10 bases, with 14 bases sitting between them. The CDR3 here is CSARDLPPTAQYF. The CDR3 nucleotides are TGCAGTGCTAGAGATCTCCCTCCCACTGCGCAGTATTTT.

The chain recombines TRBV6-9 with TRBJ1-4; D gene uncertain. The CDR3 sequence is 11 residues long. Trimming removed 3 bases from V and 8 bases from J, with 4 bases in between. Germline assignment: CDR1 MNHGY and CDR2 SVAAGI. The CDR3: CASSYKEKLFF. The DNA of the CDR3 is TGTGCCAGCAGTTACAAAGAAAAACTGTTTTTT.

This clonotype was found many times. The rearrangement links TRBV11-2 to TRBJ2-2; TRBD2 matches at 7 bases. Germline values: CDR1 SGHAT, CDR2 FQNNGV. V gave up 8 bases and J gave up 1 base; unmatched junction bases: 7. CDR3 length equals 15 residues. Here the CDR3 reads CASRRPGGNTGELFF. The CDR3 DNA sequence: TGTGCCAGCCGCCGGCCGGGGGGGAACACCGGGGAGCTGTTTTTT. Full variable domain (outside the CDR3, taken from reference TRBV11-2 and TRBJ2-2): EAGVAQSPRYKIIEKRQSVAFWCNPISGHATLYWYQQILGQGPKLLIQFQNNGVVDDSQLPKDRFSAERLKGVDSTLKIQPAKLEDSAVYLCASRRPGGNTGELFFGEGSRLTVL.

This clonotype occurred many times. The chain uses TRBV12-3 or TRBV12-4 and TRBJ2-7; 7 nucleotides line up with TRBD2. The V segment lost 6 bases and the J segment 1 base; nucleotides outside the gene matches: 9. The CDR3 is 15 amino acids. The CDR3 DNA reads TGTGCCAGCAGGGCTTTTGGCGGGAGTTCCTACGAGCAGTACTTC. This sequence encodes CASRAFGGSSYEQYF.

This clonotype was seen ten or more times. The rearrangement uses TRBV30 and TRBJ1-3; the match to TRBD1 covers 9 bases. The length of the CDR3 is 14 residues. V lost 7 bases to trimming and J lost 1 base; unmatched junction nucleotides: 5. In germline, CDR1 is GTSNPN, CDR2 SVGIG (reference sequence). CDR3 loop: CALGTGKSGNTIYF. DNA for the CDR3: TGTGCCTTGGGGACAGGGAAGTCTGGAAACACCATATATTTT.

This clonotype was observed at least ten times. The rearrangement joins TRBV30 to TRBJ1-1; possibly TRBD1 for D (5 bases). The CDR3 contains 12 residues. Germline assignment: CDR1 GTSNPN and CDR2 SVGIG (reference sequence). The V gene lost 1 base and the J gene lost 8 bases, with 11 bases spanning the gap. The CDR3 DNA is TGTGCCTGGAGTGGGCAGGGTACGGAAGCTTTCTTT. It codes for CAWSGQGTEAFF.

The table lists this clonotype with a count of one. The genes are TRBV27 and TRBJ2-7; D tentatively reads TRBD1 or TRBD2 (5 bases each). The CDR3 runs 13 residues. Germline CDR1 reads MNHEY; CDR2 reads SMNVEV (reference sequence). Trimming shortened V by 3 bases and J by 5 bases, and 11 bases separated the two germline ends. The DNA for the CDR3 is TGTGCCAGCAGTTTTCTGGGGGTCGACGAGCAGTACTTC. Translating gives CASSFLGVDEQYF.

The genes are TRBV3-1 and TRBJ1-2; D gene ambiguous. CDR1 and CDR2 from the germline V gene are LGHDT and YNNKEL (reference sequence). Trimming cost V 0 bases and J 6 bases, with 8 bases left between them. CDR3 size: 13 residues. The chain's CDR3 is CASSQDWGDGYTF. DNA of the CDR3: TGTGCCAGCAGCCAAGATTGGGGTGATGGCTACACCTTC.

J is TRBJ1-1 and V is TRBV6-1; D remains unclear. CDR3 length equals 13 residues. The germline V gene encodes CDR1 MNHNS and CDR2 SASEGT. The chain's CDR3 is CACQYIGNTEAFF. The CDR3 bases are TGTGCTTGCCAGTATATAGGGAACACTGAAGCTTTCTTT.